This T cell receptor (beta chain) appears in the sequencing data of a study of blood T cell repertoires in COVID-19. About the research overall: PBMCs, B-cell-depleted T cells, or T cells provided the cDNA or gDNA that made up the material.

Germline V gene lookup returns CDR1 MNHEY and CDR2 SMNVEV (reference sequence). This CDR3 contains 15 residues. The ends lost 1 base at V and 3 bases at J; junction bases unmatched: 5. Measured with immunoSEQ multiplex PCR; TCRdb has only the in-frame clones, and not every one. The profile shows about 200,000 clones, around 90% of them singletons. The sequence derives from a woman between 18 and 29 years old who had recovered from COVID-19. V usage is TRBV27 and J usage is TRBJ2-7; 8 nucleotides agree with TRBD2. The sample taken for sequencing was PBMCs or T cells enriched from blood (not recorded which). The CDR3 sequence: CASSLYGGGYYEQYF. In DNA, the CDR3 is TGTGCCAGCAGTTTATACGGGGGGGGTTACTACGAGCAGTACTTC.